Below, 7 T cell receptor beta chains from the same sample are listed, as sequenced in a study of blood T cell repertoires in COVID-19. Clones were read by immunoSEQ multiplex PCR, and TCRdb kept only the in-frame ones, dropping some. The repertoire holds around 360,000 clones, with more than 70% as singletons. The sample was peripheral blood. These receptors came from a woman in her thirties with COVID-19, enrolled during active disease.

The chain uses TRBV3-1 (or the pseudogene TRBV3-2) and TRBJ1-3, with D possibly TRBD1 on 5 matching bases. The CDR3 is 15 residues long. The V end was cut by 5 bases, the J end by 0 bases, with 11 bases between. Germline lookup yields CDR1 LGHDT and CDR2 YNNKEL (reference sequence). The CDR3 here is CASSFMGGSGNTIYF. The CDR3 nucleotides are TGTGCCAGCAGCTTCATGGGGGGCTCTGGAAACACCATATATTTT.

This clone was seen just once. The chain carries TRBV5-1 and TRBJ2-6; TRBD2 aligns across 13 bases. Losses at the gene ends were 4 bases for V and 0 bases for J; bases not matched to a gene: 7. The germline V gene encodes CDR1 SGHRS and CDR2 YFSETQ. This CDR3 is built from 19 residues. The CDR3 DNA reads TGCGCCAGCAGCGAGGGACTAGCGGGGCCAGGCTCTGGGGCCAACGTCCTGACTTTC. It codes for CASSEGLAGPGSGANVLTF.

The chain is built from TRBV5-1 and TRBJ2-5; 10 bases map to TRBD2. V dropped 5 bases and J dropped 5; count of bases not matched to a gene: 12. The length of the CDR3 is 16 residues. CDR1 and CDR2 (germline): SGHRS, YFSETQ. The CDR3 DNA reads as TGCGCCAGCAGTTTTAGGACTAGCGGCAATAGGGAGACCCAGTACTTC. The encoded protein is CASSFRTSGNRETQYF.

This chain joins TRBV5-1 and TRBJ2-1; 12 bases line up with TRBD1. Germline CDR1 is SGHRS and CDR2 is YFSETQ. The CDR3 extends over 16 amino acids. The V gene end was trimmed by 4 bases and the J gene end by 6 bases; junction bases not matched to a gene: 8. The CDR3 sequence: CASSTRPGQGANEQFF. The CDR3 DNA reads as TGCGCCAGCAGCACAAGACCGGGACAGGGGGCCAATGAGCAGTTCTTC.

The rearrangement links TRBV6-5 to TRBJ2-3, with D perhaps matching TRBD2 (6 bases). The CDR3 is 11 residues long. Per germline, CDR1 MNHEY and CDR2 SVGAGI. Trimming pared 11 bases from V and 6 bases from J, leaving 12 bases between. Here the CDR3 DNA reads TGTGCCTCTAATCGGGGGGATACGCAGTATTTT. Its protein is CASNRGDTQYF.

This clone was detected a few times. J is TRBJ2-7 and V is TRBV29-1; D remains ambiguous. The CDR3 covers 12 residues. Per germline, CDR1 SQVTM and CDR2 ANQGSEA. Trimming shortened V by 4 bases and J by 0 bases, and 7 bases separated the two germline ends. The DNA of the CDR3 is TGCAGCGTTGGGCAGAACTCCTACGAGCAGTACTTC. It encodes CSVGQNSYEQYF.

The chain is built from TRBV9 and TRBJ1-5; 8 bases are shared with TRBD1. The ends lost 2 bases at V and 6 bases at J; junction bases unmatched: 7. The CDR3 is 15 residues long. Germline CDR1 and CDR2: SGDLS and YYNGEE. CDR3 DNA: TGTGCCAGCAGCGTGGCAGGGGGCGCGAGTCAGCCCCAGCATTTT. Amino acids: CASSVAGGASQPQHF.